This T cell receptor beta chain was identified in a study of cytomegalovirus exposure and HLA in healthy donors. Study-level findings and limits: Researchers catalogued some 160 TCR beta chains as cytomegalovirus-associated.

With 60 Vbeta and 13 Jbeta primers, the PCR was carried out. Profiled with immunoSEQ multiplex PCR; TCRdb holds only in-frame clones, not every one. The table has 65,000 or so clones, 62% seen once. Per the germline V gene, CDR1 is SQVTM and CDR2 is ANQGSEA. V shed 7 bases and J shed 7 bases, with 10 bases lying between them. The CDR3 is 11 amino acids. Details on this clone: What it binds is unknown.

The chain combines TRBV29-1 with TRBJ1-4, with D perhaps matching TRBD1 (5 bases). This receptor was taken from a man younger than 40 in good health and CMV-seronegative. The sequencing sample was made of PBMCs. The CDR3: CSGGTREKLFF. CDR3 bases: TGCAGCGGCGGGACTCGTGAAAAACTGTTTTTT.